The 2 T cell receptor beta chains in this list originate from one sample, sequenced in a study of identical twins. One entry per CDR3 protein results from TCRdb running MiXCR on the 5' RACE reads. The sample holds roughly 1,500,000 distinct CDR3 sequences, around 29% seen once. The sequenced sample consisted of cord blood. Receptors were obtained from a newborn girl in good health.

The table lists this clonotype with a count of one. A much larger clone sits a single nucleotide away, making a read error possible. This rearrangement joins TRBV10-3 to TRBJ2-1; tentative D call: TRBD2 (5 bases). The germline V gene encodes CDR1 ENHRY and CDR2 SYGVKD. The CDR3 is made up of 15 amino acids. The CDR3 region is CAISESGRLLNGQFF. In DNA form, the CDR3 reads TGTGCCATCAGTGAGTCAGGGAGACTCCTCAATGGGCAGTTCTTC.

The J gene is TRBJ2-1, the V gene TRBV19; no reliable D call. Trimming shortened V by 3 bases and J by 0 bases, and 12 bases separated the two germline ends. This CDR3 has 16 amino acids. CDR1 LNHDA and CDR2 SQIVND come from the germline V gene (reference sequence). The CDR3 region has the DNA TGTGCCAGTAGTATTGGGCACCGCCCCTCCTACAATGAGCAGTTCTTC. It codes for CASSIGHRPSYNEQFF.